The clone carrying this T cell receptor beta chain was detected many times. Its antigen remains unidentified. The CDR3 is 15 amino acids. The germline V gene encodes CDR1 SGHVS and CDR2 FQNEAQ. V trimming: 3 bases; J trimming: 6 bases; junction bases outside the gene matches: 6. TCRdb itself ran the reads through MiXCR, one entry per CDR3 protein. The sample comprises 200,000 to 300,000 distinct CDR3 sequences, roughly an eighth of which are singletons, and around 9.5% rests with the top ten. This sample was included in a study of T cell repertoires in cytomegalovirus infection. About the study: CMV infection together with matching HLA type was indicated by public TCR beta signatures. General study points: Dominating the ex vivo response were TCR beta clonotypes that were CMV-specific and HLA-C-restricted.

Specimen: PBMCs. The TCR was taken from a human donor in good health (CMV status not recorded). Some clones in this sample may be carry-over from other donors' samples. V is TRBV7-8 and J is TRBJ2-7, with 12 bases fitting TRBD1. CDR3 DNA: TGTGCCAGCAGCTTTCTGGGACAGGGGGCTGGCGAGCAGTACTTC. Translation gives CASSFLGQGAGEQYF. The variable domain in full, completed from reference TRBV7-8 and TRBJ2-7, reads GAGVSQSPRYKVAKRGQDVALRCDPISGHVSLFWYQQALGQGPEFLTYFQNEAQLDKSGLPSDRFFAERPEGSVSTLKIQRTQQEDSAVYLCASSFLGQGAGEQYFGPGTRLTVT.